The source of this T cell receptor (beta chain) is a study of T cell changes during pregnancy in multiple sclerosis. Assay: immunoSEQ multiplex PCR; the TCRdb copy retains only in-frame clones and omits some. This table has about 40,000 clones, roughly 91% appearing once. This CDR3 is 16 amino acids long. The germline CDR1 and CDR2 sequences are LNHDA and SQIVND (reference sequence). Trimming removed 10 bases from V and 1 base from J, with 22 bases in between. Sequenced input: PBMCs (not recorded whether the cells were cultured). The rearrangement uses TRBV19 and TRBJ1-1; D unclear. The TCR was taken from a female donor with multiple sclerosis, enrolled in a pregnancy study. The chain's CDR3 is CATNPRVGKQNTEAFF. As DNA, the CDR3 is TGTGCCACCAATCCCCGGGTGGGGAAGCAGAACACTGAAGCTTTCTTT. The whole variable domain, filled in from reference TRBV19 and TRBJ1-1, reads DGGITQSPKYLFRKEGQNVTLSCEQNLNHDAMYWYRQDPGQGLRLIYYSQIVNDFQKGDIAEGYSVSREKKESFPLTVTSAQKNPTAFYLCATNPRVGKQNTEAFFGQGTRLTVV.